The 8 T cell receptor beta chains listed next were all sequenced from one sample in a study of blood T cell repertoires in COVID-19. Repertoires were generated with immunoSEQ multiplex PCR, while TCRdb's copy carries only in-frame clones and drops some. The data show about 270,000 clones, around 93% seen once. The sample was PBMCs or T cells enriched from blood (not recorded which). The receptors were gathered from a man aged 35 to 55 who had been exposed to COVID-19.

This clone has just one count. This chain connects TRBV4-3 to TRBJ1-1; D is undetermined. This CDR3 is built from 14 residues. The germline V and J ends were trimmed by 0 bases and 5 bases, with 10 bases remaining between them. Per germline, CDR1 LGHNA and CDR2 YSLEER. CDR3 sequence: CASSQDVGETEAFF. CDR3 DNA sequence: TGCGCCAGCAGCCAAGATGTGGGAGAGACTGAAGCTTTCTTT.

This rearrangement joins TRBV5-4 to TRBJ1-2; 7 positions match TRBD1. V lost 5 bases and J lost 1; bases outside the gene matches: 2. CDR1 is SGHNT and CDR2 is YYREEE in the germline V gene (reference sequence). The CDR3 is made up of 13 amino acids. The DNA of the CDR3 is TGTGCCAGCAGGGGACAGCTTAACTATGGCTACACCTTC. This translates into CASRGQLNYGYTF.

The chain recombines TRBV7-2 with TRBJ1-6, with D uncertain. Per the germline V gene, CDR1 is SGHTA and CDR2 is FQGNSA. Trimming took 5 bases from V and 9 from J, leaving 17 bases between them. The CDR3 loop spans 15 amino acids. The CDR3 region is CASSPGAASISPLHF. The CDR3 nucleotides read TGTGCCAGCAGCCCCGGAGCAGCATCGATTTCACCCCTCCACTTT.

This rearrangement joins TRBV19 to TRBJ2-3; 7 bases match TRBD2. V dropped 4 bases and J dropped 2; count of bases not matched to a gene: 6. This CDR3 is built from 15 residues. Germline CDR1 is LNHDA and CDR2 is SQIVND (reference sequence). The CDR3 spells CASSTLSGNTDTQYF. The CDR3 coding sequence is TGTGCCAGTAGTACCCTCAGCGGGAACACAGATACGCAGTATTTT.

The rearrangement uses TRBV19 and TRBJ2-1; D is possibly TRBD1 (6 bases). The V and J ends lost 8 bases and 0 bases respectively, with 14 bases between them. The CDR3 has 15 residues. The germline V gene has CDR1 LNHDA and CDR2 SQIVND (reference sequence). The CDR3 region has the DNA TGTGCCAGTGGCAACCAGGGGAGCTCCTACAATGAGCAGTTCTTC. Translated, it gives CASGNQGSSYNEQFF.

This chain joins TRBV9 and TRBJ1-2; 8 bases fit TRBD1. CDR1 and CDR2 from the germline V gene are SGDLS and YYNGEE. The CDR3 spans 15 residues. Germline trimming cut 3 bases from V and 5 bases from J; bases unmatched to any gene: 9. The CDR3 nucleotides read TGTGCCAGCAGCGAACTTGGACAGGGCCAATATGGCTACACCTTC. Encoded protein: CASSELGQGQYGYTF.

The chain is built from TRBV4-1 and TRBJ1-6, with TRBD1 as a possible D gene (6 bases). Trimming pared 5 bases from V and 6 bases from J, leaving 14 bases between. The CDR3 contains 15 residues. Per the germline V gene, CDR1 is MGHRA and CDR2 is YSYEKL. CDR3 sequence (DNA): TGCGCCAGCAGCTCCGGACAGCACACTAATTCACCCCTCCACTTT. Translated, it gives CASSSGQHTNSPLHF.

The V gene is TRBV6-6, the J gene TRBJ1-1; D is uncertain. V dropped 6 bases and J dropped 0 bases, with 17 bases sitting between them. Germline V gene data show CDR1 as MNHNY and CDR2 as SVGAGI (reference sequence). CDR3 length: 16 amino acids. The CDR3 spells CASSSGRRHMNTEAFF. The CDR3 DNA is TGTGCCAGCAGCAGCGGGCGGAGACACATGAACACTGAAGCTTTCTTT.